This TCR beta chain was recovered during a study of cytomegalovirus exposure and HLA in healthy donors. Study background: The 95 to 150 validation repertoires were produced on the same platform as the 720 or so repertoires of the first cohort. This was reported in a later analysis.

Clones were read by immunoSEQ multiplex PCR, and TCRdb kept only the in-frame ones, dropping some. The sample gives 160,000 or so clones, 88% of which show up once; about 3% is in the top ten. Study-wide results and limits: Three chains linked to CMV were shown in vitro to be specific for CMV antigens. Listed as cytomegalovirus-associated were 150 to 200 TCR beta chains.

Comment on this clone: Its antigen remains unidentified.

This clonotype originated in a man between 18 and 29 years old in good health and CMV-seronegative. The sequencing input was PBMCs.

DNA of the CDR3: TGTGCCAGCAGCTTAGGACTAGCCTTATCCTACGAGCAGTACTTC. The encoded protein is CASSLGLALSYEQYF. The V call is TRBV11-2, the J call TRBJ2-7; 7 nucleotides line up with TRBD2. This CDR3 is built from 15 residues. V shed 1 base, J shed 1 base, and the junction held 4 bases outside the gene matches. Germline values: CDR1 SGHAT, CDR2 FQNNGV.